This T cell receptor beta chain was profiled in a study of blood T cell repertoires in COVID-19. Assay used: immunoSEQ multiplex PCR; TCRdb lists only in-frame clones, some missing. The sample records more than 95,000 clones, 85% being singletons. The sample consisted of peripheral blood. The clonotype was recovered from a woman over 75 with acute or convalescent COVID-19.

This CDR3 is CASSRQGRDTQYF. In DNA form, the CDR3 reads TGTGCCAGTAGCAGACAGGGGCGGGATACGCAGTATTTT. The chain has TRBV19 and TRBJ2-3; 8 nucleotides agree with TRBD1. Germline lookup yields CDR1 LNHDA and CDR2 SQIVND (reference sequence). The CDR3 sequence is 13 residues long. J was trimmed by 6 bases and V by 6 bases; bases with no gene match: 5.